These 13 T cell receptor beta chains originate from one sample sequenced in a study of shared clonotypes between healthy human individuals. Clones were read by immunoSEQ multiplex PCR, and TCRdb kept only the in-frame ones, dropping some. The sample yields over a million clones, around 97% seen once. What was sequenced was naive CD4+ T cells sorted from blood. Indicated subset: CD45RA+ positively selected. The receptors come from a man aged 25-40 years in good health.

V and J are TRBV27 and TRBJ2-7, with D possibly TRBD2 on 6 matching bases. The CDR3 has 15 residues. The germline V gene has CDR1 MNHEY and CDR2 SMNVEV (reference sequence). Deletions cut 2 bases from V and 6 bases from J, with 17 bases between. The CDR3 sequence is CASSLLGTHAIEQYF. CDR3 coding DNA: TGTGCCAGCAGTTTACTCGGGACTCACGCTATCGAGCAGTACTTC.

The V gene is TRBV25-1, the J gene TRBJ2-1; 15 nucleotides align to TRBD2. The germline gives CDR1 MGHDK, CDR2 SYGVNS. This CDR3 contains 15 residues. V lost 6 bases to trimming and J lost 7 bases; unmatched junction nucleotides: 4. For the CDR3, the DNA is TGTGCCAGCAGGGGGACTAGCGGGAGGTGGAATGAGCAGTTCTTC. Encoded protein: CASRGTSGRWNEQFF.

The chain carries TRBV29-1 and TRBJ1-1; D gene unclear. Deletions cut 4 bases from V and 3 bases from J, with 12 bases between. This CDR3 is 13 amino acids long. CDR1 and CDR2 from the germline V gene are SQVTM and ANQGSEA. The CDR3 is CSVVGLLDTEAFF. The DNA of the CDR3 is TGCAGCGTTGTTGGGTTGCTAGACACTGAAGCTTTCTTT. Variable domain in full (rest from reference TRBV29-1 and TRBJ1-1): SAVISQKPSRDICQRGTSLTIQCQVDSQVTMMFWYRQQPGQSLTLIATANQGSEATYESGFVIDKFPISRPNLTFSTLTVSNMSPEDSSIYLCSVVGLLDTEAFFGQGTRLTVV.

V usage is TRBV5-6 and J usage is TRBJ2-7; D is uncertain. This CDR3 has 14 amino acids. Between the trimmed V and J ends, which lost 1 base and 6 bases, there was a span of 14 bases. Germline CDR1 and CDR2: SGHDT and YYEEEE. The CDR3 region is CASSLMAAVGEQYF. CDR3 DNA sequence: TGTGCCAGCAGCTTGATGGCGGCCGTCGGCGAGCAGTACTTC.

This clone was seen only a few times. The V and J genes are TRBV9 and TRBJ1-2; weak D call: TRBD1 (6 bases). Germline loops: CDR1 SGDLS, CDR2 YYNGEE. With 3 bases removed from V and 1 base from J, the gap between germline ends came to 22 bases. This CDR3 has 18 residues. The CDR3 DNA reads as TGTGCCAGCAGCGAGAGGGATGCCAGGGGCGGTCTTAACTATGGCTACACCTTC. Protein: CASSERDARGGLNYGYTF.

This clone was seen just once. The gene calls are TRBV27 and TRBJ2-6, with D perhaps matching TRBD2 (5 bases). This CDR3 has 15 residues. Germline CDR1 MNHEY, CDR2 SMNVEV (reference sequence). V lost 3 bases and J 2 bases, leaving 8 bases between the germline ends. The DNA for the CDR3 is TGTGCCAGCAGTTTTCGGGGAGCTGGGGCCAACGTCCTGACTTTC. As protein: CASSFRGAGANVLTF.

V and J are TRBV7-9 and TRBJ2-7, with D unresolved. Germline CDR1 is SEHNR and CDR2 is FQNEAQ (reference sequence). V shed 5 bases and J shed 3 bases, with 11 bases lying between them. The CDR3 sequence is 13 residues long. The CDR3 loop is CASSREVLYEQYF. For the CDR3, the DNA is TGTGCCAGCAGCAGGGAAGTCCTCTACGAGCAGTACTTC. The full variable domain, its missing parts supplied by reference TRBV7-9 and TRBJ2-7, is DTGVSQNPRHKITKRGQNVTFRCDPISEHNRLYWYRQTLGQGPEFLTYFQNEAQLEKSRLLSDRFSAERPKGSFSTLEIQRTEQGDSAMYLCASSREVLYEQYFGPGTRLTVT.

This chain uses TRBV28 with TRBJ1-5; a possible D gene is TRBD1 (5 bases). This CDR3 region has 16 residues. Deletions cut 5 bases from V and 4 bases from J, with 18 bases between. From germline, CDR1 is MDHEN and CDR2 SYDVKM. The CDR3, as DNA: TGTGCCAGCAGTCTCGGGACCCCCAGGAGAAATCAGCCCCAGCATTTT. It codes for CASSLGTPRRNQPQHF. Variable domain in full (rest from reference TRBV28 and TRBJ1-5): DVKVTQSSRYLVKRTGEKVFLECVQDMDHENMFWYRQDPGLGLRLIYFSYDVKMKEKGDIPEGYSVSREKKERFSLILESASTNQTSMYLCASSLGTPRRNQPQHFGDGTRLSIL.

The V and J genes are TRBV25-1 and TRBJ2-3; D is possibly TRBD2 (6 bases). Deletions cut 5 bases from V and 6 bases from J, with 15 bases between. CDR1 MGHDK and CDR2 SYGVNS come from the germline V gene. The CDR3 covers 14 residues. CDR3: CASSLSGGGDTQYF. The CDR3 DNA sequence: TGTGCCAGCAGTCTTAGCGGAGGAGGGGATACGCAGTATTTT.

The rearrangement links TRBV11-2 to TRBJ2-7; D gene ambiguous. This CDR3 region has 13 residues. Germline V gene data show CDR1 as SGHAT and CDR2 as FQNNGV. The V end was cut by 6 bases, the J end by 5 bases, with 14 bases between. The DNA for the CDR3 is TGTGCCAGCAGGCAAACCAGTATCCACGAGCAGTACTTC. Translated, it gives CASRQTSIHEQYF.

This chain's CDR3 is CAISESFQVPGELFF. The CDR3 DNA is TGTGCCATCAGTGAGTCTTTTCAGGTTCCCGGGGAGCTGTTTTTT. This chain connects TRBV10-3 to TRBJ2-2; the D is unclear. This CDR3 spans 15 amino acids. The germline CDR1 and CDR2 sequences are ENHRY and SYGVKD. Trimming stripped 0 bases from V and 6 bases from J, with 11 bases between.

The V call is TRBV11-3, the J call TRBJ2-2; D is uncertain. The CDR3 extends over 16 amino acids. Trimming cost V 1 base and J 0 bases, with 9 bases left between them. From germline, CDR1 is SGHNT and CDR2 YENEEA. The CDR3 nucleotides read TGTGCCAGCAGCTTAGTCATCGGACCGAACACCGGGGAGCTGTTTTTT. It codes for CASSLVIGPNTGELFF.

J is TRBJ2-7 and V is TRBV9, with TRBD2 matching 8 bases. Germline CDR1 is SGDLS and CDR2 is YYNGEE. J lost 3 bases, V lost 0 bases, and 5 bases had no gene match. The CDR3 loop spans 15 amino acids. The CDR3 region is CASSVDGRVDYEQYF. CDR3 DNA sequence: TGTGCCAGCAGCGTAGACGGGAGGGTGGACTACGAGCAGTACTTC.